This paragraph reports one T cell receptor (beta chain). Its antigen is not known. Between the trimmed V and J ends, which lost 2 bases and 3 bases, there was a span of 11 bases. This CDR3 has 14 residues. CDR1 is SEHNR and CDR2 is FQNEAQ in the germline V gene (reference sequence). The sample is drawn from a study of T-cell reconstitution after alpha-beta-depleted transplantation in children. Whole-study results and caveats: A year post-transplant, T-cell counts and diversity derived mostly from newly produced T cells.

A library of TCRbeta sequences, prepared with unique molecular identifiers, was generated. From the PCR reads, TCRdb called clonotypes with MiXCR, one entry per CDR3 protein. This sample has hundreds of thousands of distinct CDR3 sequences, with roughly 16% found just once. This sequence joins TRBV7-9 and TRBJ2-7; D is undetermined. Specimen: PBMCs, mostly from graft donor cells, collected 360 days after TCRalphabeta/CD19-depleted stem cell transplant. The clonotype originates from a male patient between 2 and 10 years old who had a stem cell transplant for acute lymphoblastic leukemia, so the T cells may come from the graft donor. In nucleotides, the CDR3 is TGTGCCAGCAGCTTAAACGGTTTCTTCTACGAGCAGTACTTC. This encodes CASSLNGFFYEQYF.